The 10 T cell receptor beta chains reported below all come from one sample, sequenced in a study of T cell clones after liver transplantation. The assay was immunoSEQ multiplex PCR, and TCRdb's table has in-frame clones only and misses some. This sample has about 120,000 clones, with 90% found just once. The sequenced sample was CD4+ T cells from blood, obtained 12 months after liver transplant. Receptors were obtained from a human patient who received a liver transplant. Some T cells here may be from the graft donor.

This rearrangement joins TRBV11-3 to TRBJ2-7; 7 nucleotides match TRBD1. Germline V lookup: CDR1 SGHNT, CDR2 YENEEA. This CDR3 has 14 amino acids. J lost 4 bases, V lost 5 bases, and 8 bases had no gene match. The CDR3 sequence: CASSPDRAKYEQYF. CDR3 coding DNA: TGTGCCAGCAGCCCCGACAGGGCAAAATACGAGCAGTACTTC. Together with reference TRBV11-3 and TRBJ2-7, the CDR3 gives the full variable domain: EAGVVQSPRYKIIEKKQPVAFWCNPISGHNTLYWYLQNLGQGPELLIRYENEEAVDDSQLPKDRFSAERLKGVDSTLKIQPAELGDSAVYLCASSPDRAKYEQYFGPGTRLTVT.

The V and J genes are TRBV10-3 and TRBJ1-1, with D possibly matching TRBD1 (5 bases). This CDR3 spans 12 amino acids. Germline CDR1 ENHRY, CDR2 SYGVKD. Trimming shortened V by 9 bases and J by 5 bases, and 13 bases separated the two germline ends. The CDR3 protein is CAMGGEDTEAFF. CDR3 sequence (DNA): TGTGCCATGGGGGGGGAGGATACTGAAGCTTTCTTT.

V is TRBV5-1 and J is TRBJ2-5, with 7 bases identical to TRBD1. This CDR3 has 15 residues. Germline V gene sequence: CDR1 SGHRS, CDR2 YFSETQ. V shed 4 bases and J 5 bases; nucleotides not matched to a gene: 11. The CDR3 loop is CASSRAGQGVETQYF. The CDR3 nucleotides read TGCGCCAGCAGCCGCGCAGGGCAGGGGGTGGAGACCCAGTACTTC.

This sequence joins TRBV5-1 and TRBJ2-1; TRBD2 aligns across 12 bases. Per germline, CDR1 SGHRS and CDR2 YFSETQ. CDR3 size: 19 residues. V dropped 4 bases and J dropped 1; count of bases not matched to a gene: 12. CDR3 loop: CASSPLAGGPSTSYNEQFF. The DNA of the CDR3 is TGCGCCAGCAGCCCTCTAGCGGGAGGGCCTTCTACATCCTACAATGAGCAGTTCTTC.

The chain has TRBV6-1 and TRBJ2-7; TRBD2 aligns across 9 bases. Germline lookup yields CDR1 MNHNS and CDR2 SASEGT. The junction had 5 bases not matched to a gene; V was cut back by 8 bases and J by 6 bases. The CDR3 loop spans 12 amino acids. This CDR3 reads CASFNSGGEQYF. The CDR3 nucleotides read TGTGCCAGCTTTAATAGCGGGGGCGAGCAGTACTTC.

The chain links TRBV5-1 to TRBJ2-5, with 7 bases identical to TRBD1. Germline values: CDR1 SGHRS, CDR2 YFSETQ. V trimming: 4 bases; J trimming: 1 base; junction bases outside the gene matches: 7. This CDR3 spans 15 amino acids. This CDR3 reads CASSLQTGVQETQYF. In DNA form, the CDR3 reads TGCGCCAGCAGCCTCCAAACAGGGGTCCAAGAGACCCAGTACTTC. The whole variable domain, filled in from reference TRBV5-1 and TRBJ2-5, reads KAGVTQTPRYLIKTRGQQVTLSCSPISGHRSVSWYQQTPGQGLQFLFEYFSETQRNKGNFPGRFSGRQFSNSRSEMNVSTLELGDSALYLCASSLQTGVQETQYFGPGTRLLVL.

The count of this clone is one. The CDR3: CASSLAGGGETQYF. The CDR3 bases are TGCGCCAGCAGCTTGGCCGGGGGTGGAGAGACCCAGTACTTC. This chain connects TRBV5-1 to TRBJ2-5; D might be TRBD2 (6 bases). This CDR3 has 14 amino acids. The V gene lost 0 bases and the J gene lost 4 bases, with 10 bases spanning the gap. In germline, CDR1 is SGHRS, CDR2 YFSETQ.

The chain carries TRBV27 and TRBJ1-2, with 7 bases that match TRBD1. The CDR3 contains 15 residues. With V trimmed by 4 bases and J by 4 bases, 9 bases remained unmatched. Germline CDR1 and CDR2: MNHEY and SMNVEV (reference sequence). The CDR3 nucleotides read TGTGCCAGCAGTTCTAGACAGGGTTTGGGCTATGGCTACACCTTC. Its translation is CASSSRQGLGYGYTF.

The genes are TRBV4-3 and TRBJ2-2; possibly TRBD2 for D (5 bases). This CDR3 has 14 amino acids. Trimming took 3 bases from V and 2 from J, leaving 7 bases between them. The germline gives CDR1 LGHNA, CDR2 YSLEER. In DNA, the CDR3 is TGCGCCAGCAGCCACCGGGAAAACACCGGGGAGCTGTTTTTT. Its protein product is CASSHRENTGELFF.

This chain uses TRBV4-3 with TRBJ2-3; D may be TRBD2 (5 bases). This CDR3 is built from 15 residues. Trimming removed 4 bases at V and 0 bases at J, with 11 bases between. Per germline, CDR1 LGHNA and CDR2 YSLEER. The DNA for the CDR3 is TGCGCCAGCAGCCGGGAAGCGGCTAGCACAGATACGCAGTATTTT. This encodes CASSREAASTDTQYF.